The 17 T cell receptor beta chains below all came from one sample that was sequenced in a study of T cell responses to AZD1222 COVID-19 vaccine. Profiled with immunoSEQ multiplex PCR; TCRdb holds only in-frame clones, not every one. The data contain 150,000 to 200,000 clones, 80% to 95% of them singletons. The sequences come from peripheral blood, collected 28 days after the second AZD1222 dose. These receptors originate from an adult who received the AZD1222 COVID-19 vaccine.

The chain employs TRBV5-1 and TRBJ2-5; no definite D call. With 1 base removed from V and 4 bases from J, the gap between germline ends came to 11 bases. This CDR3 contains 14 residues. Germline CDR1 is SGHRS and CDR2 is YFSETQ. This CDR3 reads CASSLSSGGETQYF. The DNA of the CDR3 is TGCGCCAGCAGCTTGTCGTCGGGCGGAGAGACCCAGTACTTC.

J is TRBJ2-7 and V is TRBV6-5, with 10 positions matching TRBD2. V trimming: 2 bases; J trimming: 6 bases; junction bases outside the gene matches: 10. CDR3 length: 16 amino acids. Germline V CDR1 and CDR2: MNHEY, SVGAGI. The CDR3 protein is CASSYGGPGLATEQYF. The CDR3 DNA reads TGTGCCAGCAGTTACGGCGGCCCGGGACTAGCGACCGAGCAGTACTTC.

This chain uses TRBV27 with TRBJ2-7; 7 bases fit TRBD2. This CDR3 region has 14 residues. CDR1 MNHEY and CDR2 SMNVEV come from the germline V gene (reference sequence). V gave up 3 bases and J gave up 2 bases; unmatched junction bases: 4. CDR3 sequence (DNA): TGTGCCAGCAGTTTTCAGGGAGGGACCTACGAGCAGTACTTC. Its protein product is CASSFQGGTYEQYF.

This chain joins TRBV5-1 and TRBJ1-3, with a weak D call TRBD1 (5 bases). The CDR3 totals 15 residues. Trimming cost V 4 bases and J 2 bases, with 13 bases left between them. Germline V gives CDR1 SGHRS, CDR2 YFSETQ. In nucleotides, the CDR3 is TGCGCCAGCAGCCCGCCCTCAGGGACTGGAAACACCATATATTTT. Its translation: CASSPPSGTGNTIYF.

J is TRBJ1-4 and V is TRBV5-1, with a possible D match to TRBD1 (5 bases). Looked up from germline, CDR1 is SGHRS and CDR2 is YFSETQ. V shed 4 bases and J shed 0 bases, with 10 bases lying between them. The CDR3 loop spans 15 amino acids. The CDR3 sequence: CASSLGPATNEKLFF. As DNA, the CDR3 is TGCGCCAGCAGCCTGGGGCCCGCAACTAATGAAAAACTGTTTTTT.

The rearrangement uses TRBV24-1 and TRBJ2-2; the D call may be TRBD1 or TRBD2 (5 bases each). The CDR3 spans 16 residues. Trimming shortened V by 3 bases and J by 2 bases, and 12 bases separated the two germline ends. Germline loops: CDR1 KGHDR, CDR2 SFDVKD. In DNA, the CDR3 is TGTGCCACCAGTGATCCCGGGACGGGAAACACCGGGGAGCTGTTTTTT. Translating it yields CATSDPGTGNTGELFF.

The J gene is TRBJ1-5, the V gene TRBV19; D call uncertain. Trimming left V 3 bases short and J 7 bases short, with 13 bases between. CDR3 size: 14 residues. The V gene's germline CDR1 is LNHDA and CDR2 SQIVND (reference sequence). The CDR3 DNA follows: TGTGCCAGTAGTATCCAGGAGTACCGGCAGCCCCAGCATTTT. Translation: CASSIQEYRQPQHF.

V gene TRBV3-1 (or the pseudogene TRBV3-2) combines with J gene TRBJ1-2; D not resolved. V lost 0 bases and J lost 0, with 8 bases in between. Germline V lookup: CDR1 LGHDT, CDR2 YNNKEL (reference sequence). The CDR3 consists of 15 residues. CDR3 amino acids: CASSQEGRANYGYTF. The CDR3 DNA is TGTGCCAGCAGCCAAGAAGGGAGAGCTAACTATGGCTACACCTTC.

This sequence joins TRBV5-1 and TRBJ2-1, with D uncertain. The CDR3 consists of 13 residues. V was trimmed by 4 bases and J by 7 bases, leaving 12 bases between them. CDR1 is SGHRS and CDR2 is YFSETQ in the germline V gene. CDR3 DNA sequence: TGCGCCAGCAGCCCCCAACTGGGTAATGAGCAGTTCTTC. This codes for CASSPQLGNEQFF.

The chain combines TRBV9 with TRBJ1-5; D may be TRBD1 (6 bases). Germline V lookup: CDR1 SGDLS, CDR2 YYNGEE. The germline V and J ends were trimmed by 4 bases and 3 bases, with 11 bases remaining between them. CDR3 length: 14 amino acids. The CDR3 DNA is TGTGCCAGCAGCCCCCGGACAGACAATCAGCCCCAGCATTTT. Translation gives CASSPRTDNQPQHF.

The CDR3 protein is CASSQEGSGAYNEQFF. The CDR3 DNA follows: TGTGCCAGCAGCCAAGAGGGTAGCGGGGCTTACAATGAGCAGTTCTTC. The V and J genes are TRBV3-1 (or the pseudogene TRBV3-2) and TRBJ2-1; 8 positions agree with TRBD2. The V gene end was trimmed by 0 bases and the J gene end by 4 bases; junction bases not matched to a gene: 5. The CDR3 covers 16 residues. Per the germline V gene, CDR1 is LGHDT and CDR2 is YNNKEL (reference sequence).

The chain uses TRBV28 and TRBJ1-5; maybe TRBD1 (5 bases). Trimming removed 3 bases from V and 3 bases from J, with 12 bases in between. In germline, CDR1 is MDHEN, CDR2 SYDVKM. This CDR3 has 15 residues. The CDR3, as DNA: TGTGCCAGCAGTTTGGGGTGGGGGGACAATCAGCCCCAGCATTTT. Protein: CASSLGWGDNQPQHF.

This rearrangement joins TRBV19 to TRBJ1-3; possibly TRBD1 for D (6 bases). Trimming left V 6 bases short and J 2 bases short, with 11 bases between. The CDR3 contains 14 residues. Germline assignment: CDR1 LNHDA and CDR2 SQIVND (reference sequence). CDR3 protein: CASRSGDAGNTIYF. The CDR3 DNA is TGTGCCAGTAGATCAGGGGATGCTGGAAACACCATATATTTT. The variable domain in full, completed from reference TRBV19 and TRBJ1-3, reads DGGITQSPKYLFRKEGQNVTLSCEQNLNHDAMYWYRQDPGQGLRLIYYSQIVNDFQKGDIAEGYSVSREKKESFPLTVTSAQKNPTAFYLCASRSGDAGNTIYFGEGSWLTVV.

The rearrangement links TRBV28 to TRBJ2-7; D tentatively reads TRBD1 or TRBD2 (6 bases each). The CDR3 has 15 residues. The germline CDR1 and CDR2 sequences are MDHEN and SYDVKM. The CDR3 sequence is CASSSGAVGLYEQYF. DNA of the CDR3: TGTGCAAGCTCCTCGGGGGCCGTAGGGTTATACGAGCAGTACTTC.

The V and J genes are TRBV6-1 and TRBJ1-2; tentative D call: TRBD1 (6 bases). The V gene's germline CDR1 is MNHNS and CDR2 SASEGT. The CDR3 extends over 13 amino acids. The V end was cut by 3 bases, the J end by 3 bases, with 8 bases between. CDR3 amino acids: CASSETGYYGYTF. For the CDR3, the DNA is TGTGCCAGCAGTGAGACAGGTTACTATGGCTACACCTTC.

This chain joins TRBV5-4 and TRBJ2-5; a possible D gene is TRBD1 (6 bases). The CDR3 totals 15 residues. Germline V CDR1 and CDR2: SGHNT, YYREEE (reference sequence). Trimming removed 4 bases at V and 5 bases at J, with 18 bases between. The CDR3 DNA reads TGTGCCAGCAGCCCGAACAGGGAGTTCGGGGAGACCCAGTACTTC. Protein sequence: CASSPNREFGETQYF.

This clone was observed once. The V call is TRBV14, the J call TRBJ1-2, with no clear D. With 1 base removed from V and 4 bases from J, the gap between germline ends came to 13 bases. The CDR3 length is 15 residues. The germline CDR1 and CDR2 sequences are SGHDN and FVKESK. This CDR3 is CASSQASARGYGYTF. The DNA for the CDR3 is TGTGCCAGCAGCCAAGCGTCGGCCCGGGGCTATGGCTACACCTTC.